This record looks at one T cell receptor beta chain sequence and its context. As yet, its antigen is unknown. The PCR contained 60 Vbeta and 13 Jbeta primers. TCRdb's copy holds only in-frame clones and misses some; the assay was immunoSEQ multiplex PCR. Of 200,000 or so clones listed, around 80% are singletons. The data derive from a study of cytomegalovirus exposure and HLA in healthy donors. General observations from the study: Most TCR beta V segments were productive about 87% or about 30% of the time in an earlier analysis. HLA allele associations emerged for some 16,000 TCR beta sequences in a later analysis, at 0.05 false discovery rate. Researchers counted 164 TCR beta chains as cytomegalovirus-associated. Some V segments, including TRBV6-2 and TRBV6-3, were excluded as indistinguishable.

CDR1 and CDR2 (germline): SNHLY, FYNNEI. CDR3 length: 14 amino acids. V lost 2 bases to trimming and J lost 6 bases, with 14 bases between them. Source material: PBMCs. The TCR was taken from a man aged 18 to 29 in good health and CMV-seronegative. V usage is TRBV2 and J usage is TRBJ2-7; tentative D call: TRBD1 (7 bases). CDR3 DNA: TGTGCCAGCAGTGAAAGGAGGGGGCGGACCGAGCAGTACTTC. It translates to CASSERRGRTEQYF.